The TCR beta chain under discussion was sequenced for a study of OX40 agonist ivuxolimab in advanced cancers. The CDR3 totals 12 residues. V dropped 10 bases and J dropped 7; count of bases not matched to a gene: 4. Germline V gene sequence: CDR1 SGHTA, CDR2 FQGNSA. Produced via immunoSEQ multiplex PCR; TCRdb's table is partial and in-frame only. The sample holds approximately 47,000 clones, about 90% seen once. The sequences come from CD4+ or CD8+ T cells sorted from blood, collected in a trial of the OX40 agonist ivuxolimab. V and J are TRBV7-2 and TRBJ1-6, with TRBD1 matching 7 bases. This clonotype originated in an adult with an advanced solid tumor such as melanoma, head and neck, liver or kidney cancer. The CDR3: CATQGGNSPLHF. The CDR3, as DNA: TGTGCCACCCAGGGGGGGAATTCACCCCTCCACTTT.